Below are 29 T cell receptor beta chains sequenced from a single sample in a study of T cell repertoires in cytomegalovirus infection. Their cognate antigens are unknown. In TCRdb, the reads were re-called with MiXCR into one record per CDR3 protein. The repertoire consists of about 570,000 distinct CDR3 sequences, with about 39% occurring once and the leading ten covering over 45%. This specimen consisted of cultured PBMCs, obtained from culture after CMV antigen stimulation. These receptors originate from a human donor in good health (CMV status not recorded). Some clones in this sample may be carry-over from other donors' samples.

The chain couples TRBV7-8 to TRBJ2-5; 7 bases map to TRBD1. The J segment lost 5 bases and the V segment lost 5 bases, leaving 8 bases of the junction unmatched. Germline-derived CDR1 and CDR2 are SGHVS and FQNEAQ. CDR3 length equals 14 residues. As DNA, the CDR3 is TGTGCCAGCAGCACCCGGGACAGTGGGGAGACCCAGTACTTC. Protein: CASSTRDSGETQYF.

This clonotype was counted a few times. The rearrangement links TRBV7-9 to TRBJ2-7; no definite D call. The CDR3 runs to 11 residues. Germline V gene data show CDR1 as SEHNR and CDR2 as FQNEAQ (reference sequence). Trimming cost V 1 base and J 9 bases, with 7 bases left between them. The CDR3 loop is CASSLEGLQYF. The DNA for the CDR3 is TGTGCCAGCAGCTTAGAAGGGTTGCAGTACTTC.

This clonotype was seen a few times. This rearrangement joins TRBV7-4 to TRBJ2-3; perhaps TRBD2 as D (6 bases). The ends were cut back, 4 bases at V and 10 bases at J, with 30 bases in the middle. CDR3 length: 18 amino acids. The germline V gene encodes CDR1 SGHVT and CDR2 SQSDAQ. CDR3 sequence: CASSSHKLAQTPGGAQYF. CDR3 DNA: TGTGCCAGCAGCTCCCACAAGCTAGCGCAAACCCCGGGCGGGGCGCAGTATTTT.

This chain joins TRBV10-3 and TRBJ2-2; no definite D call. The V end lost 6 bases, the J end lost 3 bases, and 14 bases lay between the germline ends. The germline V gene has CDR1 ENHRY and CDR2 SYGVKD. The CDR3 is made up of 15 amino acids. As DNA, the CDR3 is TGTGCCATCAGCCCGGTTGGAGTGGACACCGGGGAGCTGTTTTTT. Its translation: CAISPVGVDTGELFF.

This clonotype was detected many times. CDR3 sequence (DNA): TGTGCCAGCAGCTTAGGGACAGGGTCGGTTACGGATACGCAGTATTTT. It codes for CASSLGTGSVTDTQYF. The V gene is TRBV7-2, the J gene TRBJ2-3; 8 nucleotides agree with TRBD1. Unmatched junction bases numbered 9, after V lost 1 base and J lost 6 bases. Germline V gives CDR1 SGHTA, CDR2 FQGNSA. The CDR3 spans 16 residues. The full variable domain, with the rest looked up from reference TRBV7-2 and TRBJ2-3, is GAGVSQSPSNKVTEKGKDVELRCDPISGHTALYWYRQSLGQGLEFLIYFQGNSAPDKSGLPSDRFSAERTGGSVSTLTIQRTQQEDSAVYLCASSLGTGSVTDTQYFGPGTRLTVL.

The gene calls are TRBV7-9 and TRBJ2-2; TRBD2 is a possible D gene (5 bases). The germline V gene encodes CDR1 SEHNR and CDR2 FQNEAQ (reference sequence). V dropped 6 bases and J dropped 7 bases, with 9 bases sitting between them. The CDR3 loop spans 12 amino acids. CDR3 residues: CASRRGGGELFF. CDR3 nucleotide sequence: TGTGCCAGCAGACGTGGAGGCGGGGAGCTGTTTTTT. The whole variable domain, remainder taken from reference TRBV7-9 and TRBJ2-2, is DTGVSQNPRHKITKRGQNVTFRCDPISEHNRLYWYRQTLGQGPEFLTYFQNEAQLEKSRLLSDRFSAERPKGSFSTLEIQRTEQGDSAMYLCASRRGGGELFFGEGSRLTVL.

The chain is built from TRBV27 and TRBJ2-7; 9 nucleotides line up with TRBD1. J lost 6 bases, V lost 6 bases, and 9 bases had no gene match. Germline V gene sequence: CDR1 MNHEY, CDR2 SMNVEV (reference sequence). This CDR3 has 14 amino acids. DNA for the CDR3: TGTGCCAGCAGGTCGACAGGGGGGGGTCTCGAGCAGTACTTC. Encoded protein: CASRSTGGGLEQYF.

The V call is TRBV7-9, the J call TRBJ2-7; D tentatively fits TRBD1 or TRBD2 (6 bases each). Germline CDR1 SEHNR, CDR2 FQNEAQ (reference sequence). The CDR3 loop spans 19 amino acids. V lost 0 bases to trimming and J lost 5 bases, with 26 bases between them. This CDR3 is CASSLALTGGGGGLHEQYF. The CDR3 nucleotides read TGTGCCAGCAGCTTAGCGCTGACAGGAGGGGGTGGAGGCCTCCACGAGCAGTACTTC.

This clonotype was observed a handful of times. The chain carries TRBV6-6 and TRBJ1-2, with a tentative D call TRBD1 (5 bases). The germline V and J ends were trimmed by 0 bases and 5 bases, with 13 bases remaining between them. Germline CDR1 reads MNHNY; CDR2 reads SVGAGI (reference sequence). The length of the CDR3 is 15 residues. CDR3 coding DNA: TGTGCCAGCAGTTACTCGATCGGCCAGGGATATGGCTACACCTTC. It encodes CASSYSIGQGYGYTF.

There are a few counts of this clonotype. V gene TRBV12-3 or TRBV12-4 combines with J gene TRBJ1-4; TRBD1 might be the D (5 bases). The CDR3 contains 16 residues. Trimming stripped 5 bases from V and 0 bases from J, with 13 bases between. The CDR3 protein is CASSPGDSATNEKLFF. Written as DNA, the CDR3 is TGTGCCAGCAGTCCCGGCGACAGTGCAACTAATGAAAAACTGTTTTTT.

The genes are TRBV6-5 and TRBJ2-1; D is ambiguous. Trimming took off 6 bases at V and 7 bases at J, with 19 bases between the two ends. Germline CDR1 is MNHEY and CDR2 is SVGAGI. The CDR3 is made up of 15 amino acids. The CDR3 protein is CASSRSRVRSNEQFF. CDR3 DNA: TGTGCCAGCAGCAGATCACGCGTTAGGAGTAATGAGCAGTTCTTC.

J is TRBJ1-4 and V is TRBV7-2; D call uncertain. The V gene lost 4 bases and the J gene lost 7 bases, with 13 bases spanning the gap. There are 14 residues in the CDR3. In germline, CDR1 is SGHTA, CDR2 FQGNSA. The CDR3 DNA is TGTGCCAGCAGCTCTTCGAACCGTATTGAAAAACTGTTTTTT. It encodes CASSSSNRIEKLFF.

This chain connects TRBV29-1 to TRBJ2-3; the match to TRBD1 covers 8 bases. The J segment lost 1 base and the V segment lost 4 bases, leaving 4 bases of the junction unmatched. CDR1 and CDR2 from the germline V gene are SQVTM and ANQGSEA. The CDR3 totals 14 residues. For the CDR3, the DNA is TGCAGCGTTGGCAGGGGGCTCGGCACAGATACGCAGTATTTT. Translated: CSVGRGLGTDTQYF.

The CDR3 sequence: CASSDRREDEQFF. DNA for the CDR3: TGTGCCAGCAGTGACCGACGGGAGGATGAGCAGTTCTTC. This rearrangement joins TRBV2 to TRBJ2-1; 7 bases are shared with TRBD2. Germline V gene lookup returns CDR1 SNHLY and CDR2 FYNNEI. With V trimmed by 3 bases and J by 8 bases, 4 bases remained unmatched. This CDR3 comprises 13 residues.

In its sample, this clonotype was seen many times. CDR3: CASSPADTQYF. The DNA for the CDR3 is TGTGCCAGCAGCCCCGCGGATACGCAGTATTTT. The chain has TRBV7-2 and TRBJ2-3; D not resolved. Deletions cut 5 bases from V and 6 bases from J, with 6 bases between. Germline V lookup: CDR1 SGHTA, CDR2 FQGNSA. There are 11 residues in the CDR3.

This clonotype was seen once. A much larger clone differs by one base, so this may be a read error. This chain uses TRBV7-2 with TRBJ2-1, with a weak D call TRBD2 (5 bases). V lost 5 bases to trimming and J lost 12 bases, with 17 bases between them. CDR3 length: 13 residues. CDR1 is SGHTA, CDR2 FQGNSA, per germline. The CDR3 is CASSTEDWARQFF. In nucleotides, the CDR3 is TGTGCCAGCAGCACAGAGGACTGGGCGAGGCAGTTCTTC.

V usage is TRBV28 and J usage is TRBJ1-6; D uncertain. V lost 7 bases and J 4 bases, leaving 14 bases between the germline ends. The germline CDR1 and CDR2 sequences are MDHEN and SYDVKM. The CDR3 is 15 amino acids. The chain's CDR3 is CASTPGFPYNSPLHF. The CDR3, as DNA: TGTGCCAGCACCCCAGGATTCCCTTATAATTCACCCCTCCACTTT.

This clonotype was seen repeatedly, ten times or more. This chain uses TRBV2 with TRBJ2-5; 9 bases line up with TRBD2. Germline CDR1 reads SNHLY; CDR2 reads FYNNEI. Unmatched junction bases numbered 8, after V lost 2 bases and J lost 1 base. The CDR3 is 17 residues long. The CDR3 protein is CASSEIGLAGSQETQYF. As DNA, the CDR3 is TGTGCCAGCAGTGAAATCGGCCTAGCGGGGAGCCAAGAGACCCAGTACTTC.

This sequence joins TRBV28 and TRBJ2-7; D possibly corresponds to TRBD2 (6 bases). The CDR3 has 15 residues. The germline V gene encodes CDR1 MDHEN and CDR2 SYDVKM. V was cut by 6 bases and J by 3 bases, with 18 bases left in between. CDR3 sequence (DNA): TGTGCCAGCAGCCCCAATTATAGCGGTAGCTACGAGCAGTACTTC. Translating gives CASSPNYSGSYEQYF.

The chain links TRBV27 to TRBJ1-1, with unresolved D. The CDR3 sequence is 12 residues long. Trimming left V 6 bases short and J 4 bases short, with 9 bases between. Germline assignment: CDR1 MNHEY and CDR2 SMNVEV (reference sequence). The CDR3 loop is CASRKSGTEAFF. DNA for the CDR3: TGTGCCAGCAGAAAAAGCGGCACTGAAGCTTTCTTT.

This chain joins TRBV15 and TRBJ2-7; D perhaps matches TRBD1 (5 bases). Trimming left V 0 bases short and J 0 bases short, with 9 bases between. Germline V gene data show CDR1 as LNHNV and CDR2 as YYDKDF (reference sequence). The CDR3 extends over 15 amino acids. For the CDR3, the DNA is TGTGCCACCAGCAGAGAACGGACATCCTCCTACGAGCAGTACTTC. It specifies CATSRERTSSYEQYF.

The chain joins TRBV12-5 to TRBJ1-2; weak D call: TRBD1 (6 bases). The germline V gene has CDR1 LGHNT and CDR2 FRNRAP. Trimming pared 5 bases from V and 4 bases from J, leaving 8 bases between. This CDR3 is 12 amino acids long. Here the CDR3 reads CASGRDIYGYTF. As DNA, the CDR3 is TGTGCTAGTGGTCGGGACATCTATGGCTACACCTTC.

This clonotype was detected only a few times. This sequence joins TRBV7-4 and TRBJ2-3; no clear D. The CDR3 is 16 residues long. Germline V CDR1 and CDR2: SGHVT, SQSDAQ. With 0 bases removed from V and 1 base from J, the gap between germline ends came to 11 bases. The CDR3 loop is CASSLAHLRGTDTQYF. DNA of the CDR3: TGTGCCAGCAGCTTAGCCCACCTCCGAGGCACAGATACGCAGTATTTT. The complete variable domain, with remaining parts taken from reference TRBV7-4 and TRBJ2-3, reads GAGVSQSPRYKVAKRGRDVALRCDSISGHVTLYWYRQTLGQGSEVLTYSQSDAQRDKSGRPSGRFSAERPERSVSTLKIQRTEQGDSAVYLCASSLAHLRGTDTQYFGPGTRLTVL.

The J gene is TRBJ2-5, the V gene TRBV27, with D unclear. Trimming shortened V by 0 bases and J by 5 bases, and 13 bases separated the two germline ends. From germline, CDR1 is MNHEY and CDR2 SMNVEV (reference sequence). The CDR3 length is 15 residues. CDR3 amino acids: CASSLSGKNWETQYF. As DNA, the CDR3 is TGTGCCAGCAGTTTATCGGGGAAGAACTGGGAGACCCAGTACTTC.

In this sample, this clonotype turned up a few times. J is TRBJ2-5 and V is TRBV6-2 or TRBV6-3; 8 bases are shared with TRBD2. Germline V CDR1 and CDR2: MNHEY, SVGEGT. This CDR3 is 14 amino acids long. With V trimmed by 6 bases and J by 5 bases, 8 bases remained unmatched. For the CDR3, the DNA is TGTGCCAGCAGACCCGCGGGAGGCACGGAGACCCAGTACTTC. This codes for CASRPAGGTETQYF.

There are a few counts of this clonotype. The rearrangement links TRBV6-1 to TRBJ1-4, with 10 bases aligning to TRBD1. The germline V gene has CDR1 MNHNS and CDR2 SASEGT. The V segment lost 6 bases and the J segment 8 bases; nucleotides outside the gene matches: 6. CDR3 size: 14 residues. The CDR3 DNA reads as TGTGCCAGCAGACGGACAGGGGGGCGGGAAAAACTGTTTTTT. Translated, it gives CASRRTGGREKLFF.

This clonotype has ten or more counts. The chain is built from TRBV7-8 and TRBJ2-7; tentative D call: TRBD2 (6 bases). V dropped 0 bases and J dropped 4 bases, with 16 bases sitting between them. Germline V lookup: CDR1 SGHVS, CDR2 FQNEAQ. This CDR3 region has 16 residues. The CDR3 DNA reads as TGTGCCAGCAGCTTAGCGTGGAGGGGCAGAGGATACGAGCAGTACTTC. The encoded protein is CASSLAWRGRGYEQYF.

Only a few counts were recorded for this clonotype. This chain joins TRBV7-9 and TRBJ2-3; a possible D gene is TRBD1 (6 bases). In germline, CDR1 is SEHNR, CDR2 FQNEAQ (reference sequence). V was pared by 5 bases and J by 10 bases, with 25 bases between. This CDR3 spans 16 amino acids. Here the CDR3 reads CASSPWTDGRASAQYF. The CDR3 DNA sequence: TGTGCCAGCAGCCCTTGGACAGACGGCCGGGCGTCGGCGCAGTATTTT. The variable domain in full, completed from reference TRBV7-9 and TRBJ2-3, reads DTGVSQNPRHKITKRGQNVTFRCDPISEHNRLYWYRQTLGQGPEFLTYFQNEAQLEKSRLLSDRFSAERPKGSFSTLEIQRTEQGDSAMYLCASSPWTDGRASAQYFGPGTRLTVL.

Ten or more counts support this clonotype. The CDR3 DNA is TGTGCCAGCAGAGCCGGGGAGACCCAGTACTTC. This sequence encodes CASRAGETQYF. This chain links TRBV6-1 with TRBJ2-5; D call uncertain. The length of the CDR3 is 11 residues. The V and J ends lost 6 bases and 5 bases respectively, with 7 bases between them. Germline CDR1 reads MNHNS; CDR2 reads SASEGT.